A selection of T cell receptor beta chains follows, all from one sample in a study of early T cells in non-severe SARS-CoV-2 infection. TCRdb passed the 5' RACE reads through MiXCR, listing each CDR3 protein once. The table includes approximately 83,000 distinct CDR3 sequences, over 11% detected once. The sample taken for sequencing was whole blood. All receptors derive from an adult who was a healthcare worker with PCR-confirmed SARS-CoV-2 infection or an uninfected control (not recorded which). CDR3s include the opening cysteine and the closing phenylalanine or tryptophan. D genes are given only for firm matches. For some rows the clone size is stated as once, few or many, or as a class when expanded; others skip it.

V,size,D,J,DNA,CDR3
TRBV4-1,many,TRBD1,TRBJ2-2,TGCGCCAGCAGCACACAATCCGGGACAGGGACGAACACCGGGGAGCTGTTTTTT,CASSTQSGTGTNTGELFF
TRBV9,-,-,TRBJ2-5,TGTGCCAGCAGCGTACGGGGGATACCTCAAGAGACCCAGTACTTC,CASSVRGIPQETQYF
TRBV4-2,many,TRBD1,TRBJ1-5,TGTGCCAGCAGCCAAGAAGGGACAGGTGATCAGCCCCAGCATTTT,CASSQEGTGDQPQHF
TRBV19,-,-,TRBJ1-5,TGTGCCAGTAATAGTAGGCTAAATCAGCCCCAGCATTTT,CASNSRLNQPQHF
TRBV20-1,many,-,TRBJ2-3,TGCAGTGCCCTCCCCGTGAGGGATACGCAGTATTTT,CSALPVRDTQYF
TRBV10-1,many,-,TRBJ2-2,TGCGCCAGCAGTATGGGCCCCGGGGAGCTGTTTTTT,CASSMGPGELFF
TRBV4-1,-,TRBD2,TRBJ2-7,TGCGCCAGCAGCCAAGACCGACTAGCGGGTTCCTACGAGCAGTACTTC,CASSQDRLAGSYEQYF
TRBV19,few,TRBD1,TRBJ2-1,TGTGCCAGTAGTATAGGTCCGACAGGGTACTACAATGAGCAGTTCTTC,CASSIGPTGYYNEQFF
TRBV11-2,many,TRBD2,TRBJ2-7,TGTGCCAGCAGCTTTCTTCCGGGACTAGCGGGAGACCTCGAGCAGTACTTC,CASSFLPGLAGDLEQYF
TRBV20-1,many,TRBD2,TRBJ2-1,TGCAGTGCTGAGACTAGCGGGAGCGGAAAGCAGTTCTTC,CSAETSGSGKQFF
TRBV11-2,-,-,TRBJ2-5,TGTGCCAGCAGCTCTTATTCACAGGGACTCCAAGAGACCCAGTACTTC,CASSSYSQGLQETQYF
TRBV5-1,-,-,TRBJ2-7,TGCGCCAGCAGCCTTAGGGGGGACGCCTACGAGCAGTACTTC,CASSLRGDAYEQYF
TRBV6-5,many,TRBD2,TRBJ2-5,TGTGCCAGCAGCCGCCCGGGGGGCCAAGAGACCCAGTACTTC,CASSRPGGQETQYF
TRBV4-1,-,-,TRBJ1-3,TGCGCCAGCAGCCTCCTCGACTCGGGGGTGGGGAGTGGAAACACCATATATTTT,CASSLLDSGVGSGNTIYF
TRBV2,-,-,TRBJ2-1,TGTGCCAGCACTTACAGCAATGAGCAGTTCTTC,CASTYSNEQFF
TRBV7-2,few,-,TRBJ2-5,TGTGCCAGCAGCTTAGGAGTGGAAGAGACCCAGTACTTC,CASSLGVEETQYF
TRBV18,few,-,TRBJ1-5,TGTGCCAGCTCACCAACTGCTGGGGGCATTCAGCCCCAGCATTTT,CASSPTAGGIQPQHF
TRBV6-4,-,TRBD2,TRBJ2-3,TGTGCCAGCAGTGAGACTAGCGTGGGGGCCGATACGCAGTATTTT,CASSETSVGADTQYF
TRBV10-3,-,-,TRBJ2-3,TGTGCCATCAGTCGTACAGATACGCAGTATTTT,CAISRTDTQYF
TRBV7-9,many,-,TRBJ1-1,TGTGCCAGCAGCTTACTACCTCCAGTGAACACTGAAGCTTTCTTT,CASSLLPPVNTEAFF
TRBV9,-,-,TRBJ2-6,TGTGCCAGCAGCCCGAGGTCTGGGGAGGGGGCCAACGTCCTGACTTTC,CASSPRSGEGANVLTF
TRBV29-1,few,-,TRBJ1-1,TGCAGCGTTGCGCCGTCGGACGGAGCTTTCTTT,CSVAPSDGAFF
TRBV6-1,many,-,TRBJ2-1,TGTGCCAGCAGTCACGGGACTGGAAACAATGAGCAGTTCTTC,CASSHGTGNNEQFF
TRBV4-1,many,TRBD1,TRBJ2-1,TGCGCCAGCAGCCAACCGGGACAGGGGGTAGGCAATGAGCAGTTCTTC,CASSQPGQGVGNEQFF
TRBV12-5,-,-,TRBJ2-3,TGTGCTAGTGGCCGAAGGGTACGGGACACAGATACGCAGTATTTT,CASGRRVRDTDTQYF
TRBV20-1,many,-,TRBJ1-6,TGCAGTGCTAGAGACCATACACCACCCCTCCACTTT,CSARDHTPPLHF
TRBV29-1,-,-,TRBJ1-3,TGCAGCGTTGAATCCGGGAACTTTGCTGGAAACACCATATATTTT,CSVESGNFAGNTIYF
TRBV5-4,many,TRBD2,TRBJ2-3,TGTGCCAGCAGTAAAACTAGCGTCCCAGATACGCAGTATTTT,CASSKTSVPDTQYF
TRBV5-5,few,TRBD1,TRBJ1-5,TGTGCCAGCAGCGAGGGACAGGGACCTTATAGCAATCAGCCCCAGCATTTT,CASSEGQGPYSNQPQHF
TRBV20-1,few,-,TRBJ2-7,TGCAGTGCTCGGCGGCAGCTCTCCTACGAGCAGTACTTC,CSARRQLSYEQYF
TRBV5-4,-,-,TRBJ2-3,TGTGCCAGCCAACTGATTAGCAATACGCAGTATTTT,CASQLISNTQYF
TRBV18,few,TRBD1,TRBJ1-6,TGTGCCAGCTCTCCTTCCTCAGGGGGACCTAATTCACCCCTCCACTTT,CASSPSSGGPNSPLHF
TRBV27,few,-,TRBJ1-1,TGTGCCAGCAGTTTAAATCAGTTCATGAACACTGAAGCTTTCTTT,CASSLNQFMNTEAFF
TRBV30,-,TRBD1,TRBJ1-4,TGTGCCTGGCGCACCTGGACAGGAGTTCATGAAAAACTGTTTTTT,CAWRTWTGVHEKLFF
TRBV10-1,few,-,TRBJ1-1,TGCGCCTTTCCGAAGAGGGGAGCTTTCTTT,CAFPKRGAFF